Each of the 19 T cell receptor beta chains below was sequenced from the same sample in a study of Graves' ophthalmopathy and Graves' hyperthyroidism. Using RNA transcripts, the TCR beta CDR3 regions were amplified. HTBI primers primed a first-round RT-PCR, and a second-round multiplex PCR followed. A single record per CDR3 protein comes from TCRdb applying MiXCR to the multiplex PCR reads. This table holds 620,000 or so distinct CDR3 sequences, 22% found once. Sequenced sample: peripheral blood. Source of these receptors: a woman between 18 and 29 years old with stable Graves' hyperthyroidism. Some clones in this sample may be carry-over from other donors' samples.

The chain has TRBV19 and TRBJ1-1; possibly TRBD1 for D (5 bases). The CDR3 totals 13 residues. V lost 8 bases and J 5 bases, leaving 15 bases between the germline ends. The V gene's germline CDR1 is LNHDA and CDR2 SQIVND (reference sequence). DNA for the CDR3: TGTGCCAGTTTGGACACCGGAAGGACTGAAGCTTTCTTT. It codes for CASLDTGRTEAFF.

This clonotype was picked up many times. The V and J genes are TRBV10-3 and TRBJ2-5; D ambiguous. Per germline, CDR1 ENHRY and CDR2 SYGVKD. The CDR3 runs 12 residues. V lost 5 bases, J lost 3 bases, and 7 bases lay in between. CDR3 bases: TGTGCCATCAGTCCTTCTGAAGAGACCCAGTACTTC. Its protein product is CAISPSEETQYF.

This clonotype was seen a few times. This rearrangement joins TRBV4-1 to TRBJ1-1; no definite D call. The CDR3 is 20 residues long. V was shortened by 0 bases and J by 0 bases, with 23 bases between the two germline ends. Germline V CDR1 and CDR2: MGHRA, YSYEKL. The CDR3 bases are TGCGCCAGCAGCCAAGAATGGGATCGGGGTATCTTAGCGATGAACACTGAAGCTTTCTTT. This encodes CASSQEWDRGILAMNTEAFF.

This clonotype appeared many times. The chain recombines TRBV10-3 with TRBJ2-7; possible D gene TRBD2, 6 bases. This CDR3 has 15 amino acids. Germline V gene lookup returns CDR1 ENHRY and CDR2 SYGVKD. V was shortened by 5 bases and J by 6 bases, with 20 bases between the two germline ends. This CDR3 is CAISTGDMGGLEQYF. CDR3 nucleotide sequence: TGTGCCATCAGTACAGGAGATATGGGGGGTCTCGAGCAGTACTTC.

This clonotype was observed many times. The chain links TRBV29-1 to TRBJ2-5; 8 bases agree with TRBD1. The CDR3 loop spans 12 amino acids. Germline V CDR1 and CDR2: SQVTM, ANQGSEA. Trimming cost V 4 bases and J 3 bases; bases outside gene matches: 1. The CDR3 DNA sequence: TGCAGCGTTGTACAGGGGGAAGAGACCCAGTACTTC. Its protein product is CSVVQGEETQYF.

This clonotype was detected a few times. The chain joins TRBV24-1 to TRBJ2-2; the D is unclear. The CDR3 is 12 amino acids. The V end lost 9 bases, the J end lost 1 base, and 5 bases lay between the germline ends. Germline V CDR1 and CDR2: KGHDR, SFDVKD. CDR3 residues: CATEENTGELFF. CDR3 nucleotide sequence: TGTGCCACCGAGGAGAACACCGGGGAGCTGTTTTTT.

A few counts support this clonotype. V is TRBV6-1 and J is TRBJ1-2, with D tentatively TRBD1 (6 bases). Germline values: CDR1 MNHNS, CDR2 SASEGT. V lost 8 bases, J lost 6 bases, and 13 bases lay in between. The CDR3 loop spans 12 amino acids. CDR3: CASGRSGDGYTF. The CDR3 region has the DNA TGTGCCAGCGGGAGGTCAGGGGATGGCTACACCTTC.

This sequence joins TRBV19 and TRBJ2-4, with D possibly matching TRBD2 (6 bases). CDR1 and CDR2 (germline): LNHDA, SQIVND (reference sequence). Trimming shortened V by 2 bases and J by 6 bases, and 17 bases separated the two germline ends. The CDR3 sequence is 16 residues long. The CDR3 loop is CASSITPAGRGNIQYF. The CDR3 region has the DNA TGTGCCAGTAGTATAACTCCAGCGGGCCGAGGAAACATTCAGTACTTC.

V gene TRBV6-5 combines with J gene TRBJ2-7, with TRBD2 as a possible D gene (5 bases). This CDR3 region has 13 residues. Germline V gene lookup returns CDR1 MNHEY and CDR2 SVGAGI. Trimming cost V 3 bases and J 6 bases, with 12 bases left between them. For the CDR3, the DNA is TGTGCCAGCAGTTATCCGGGGAGTGGCGAGCAGTACTTC. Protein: CASSYPGSGEQYF.

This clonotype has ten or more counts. This CDR3 is CSIDRGYTGELFF. The CDR3 DNA reads TGCAGCATCGACAGGGGGTACACCGGGGAGCTGTTTTTT. This rearrangement joins TRBV29-1 to TRBJ2-2, with 9 positions matching TRBD1. V lost 8 bases to trimming and J lost 3 bases; unmatched junction nucleotides: 4. Germline V gives CDR1 SQVTM, CDR2 ANQGSEA. There are 13 residues in the CDR3.

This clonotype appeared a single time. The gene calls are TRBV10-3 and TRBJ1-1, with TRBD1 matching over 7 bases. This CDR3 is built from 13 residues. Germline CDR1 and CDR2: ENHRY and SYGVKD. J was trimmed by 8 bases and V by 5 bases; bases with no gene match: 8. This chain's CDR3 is CAISIGTVDEAFF. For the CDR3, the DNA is TGTGCCATCAGTATAGGGACAGTTGACGAAGCTTTCTTT.

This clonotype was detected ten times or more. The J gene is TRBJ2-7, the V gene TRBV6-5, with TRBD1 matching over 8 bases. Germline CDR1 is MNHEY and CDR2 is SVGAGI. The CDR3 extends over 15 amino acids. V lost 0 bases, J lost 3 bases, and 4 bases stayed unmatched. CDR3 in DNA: TGTGCCAGCAGTTACTCGGGACAGGCATTCTACGAGCAGTACTTC. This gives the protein CASSYSGQAFYEQYF.

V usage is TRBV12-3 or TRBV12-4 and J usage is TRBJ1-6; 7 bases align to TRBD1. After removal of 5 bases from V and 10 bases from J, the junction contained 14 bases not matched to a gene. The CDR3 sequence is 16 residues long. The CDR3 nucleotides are TGTGCCAGCAGTACCGCAGAGGGGGCGAAGAGGTCACCCCTCCACTTT. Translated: CASSTAEGAKRSPLHF.

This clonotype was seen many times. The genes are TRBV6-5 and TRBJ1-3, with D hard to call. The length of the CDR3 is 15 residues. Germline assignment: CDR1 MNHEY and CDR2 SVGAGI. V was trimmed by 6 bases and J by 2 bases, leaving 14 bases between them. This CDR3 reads CASRPGSYAGNTIYF. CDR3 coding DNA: TGTGCCAGCAGACCCGGTTCCTACGCTGGAAACACCATATATTTT.

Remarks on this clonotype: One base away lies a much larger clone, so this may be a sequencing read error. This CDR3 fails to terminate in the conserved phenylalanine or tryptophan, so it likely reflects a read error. This chain's CDR3 is CSARDGDRVTYEQYL. The CDR3 region has the DNA TGCAGTGCTAGGGATGGGGACAGGGTGACCTACGAGCAGTACTTG. V gene TRBV20-1 combines with J gene TRBJ2-7; TRBD1 aligns across 9 bases. After removal of 3 bases from V and 2 bases from J, the junction contained 8 bases not matched to a gene. Germline values: CDR1 DFQATT, CDR2 SNEGSKA (reference sequence). This CDR3 has 15 amino acids.

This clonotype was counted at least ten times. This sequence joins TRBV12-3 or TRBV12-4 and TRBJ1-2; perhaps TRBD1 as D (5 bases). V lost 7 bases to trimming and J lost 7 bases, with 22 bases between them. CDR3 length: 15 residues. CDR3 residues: CASTLSRRDAGGYTF. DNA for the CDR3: TGTGCCAGCACCCTTTCCCGACGGGACGCTGGTGGCTACACCTTC.

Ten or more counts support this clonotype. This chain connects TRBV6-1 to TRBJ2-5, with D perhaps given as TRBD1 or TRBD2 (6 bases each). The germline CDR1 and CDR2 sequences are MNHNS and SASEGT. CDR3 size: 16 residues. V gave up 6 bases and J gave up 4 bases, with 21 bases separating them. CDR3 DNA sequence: TGTGCCAGCAGGAAACAGGGACTCCCGCTCACAGAGACCCAGTACTTC. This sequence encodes CASRKQGLPLTETQYF.

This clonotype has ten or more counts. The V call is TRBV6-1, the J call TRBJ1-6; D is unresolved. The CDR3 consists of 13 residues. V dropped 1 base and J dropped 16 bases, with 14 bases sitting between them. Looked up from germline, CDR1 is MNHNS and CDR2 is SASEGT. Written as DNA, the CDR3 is TGTGCCAGCAGTGAAGTCCCGGGCACGGAACTCCACTTT. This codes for CASSEVPGTELHF.

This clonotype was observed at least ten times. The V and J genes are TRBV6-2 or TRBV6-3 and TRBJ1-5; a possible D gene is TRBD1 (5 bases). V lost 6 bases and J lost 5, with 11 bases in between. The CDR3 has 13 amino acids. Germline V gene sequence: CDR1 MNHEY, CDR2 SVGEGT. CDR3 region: CASRLDSHQPQHF. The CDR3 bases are TGTGCCAGCAGATTAGACAGTCATCAGCCCCAGCATTTT.